The T cell receptor beta chain described here comes from a study of vaccination effects on CD4 cells after COVID-19 (dated by TCRdb to between 2021 and 2024). Broadly, across the study: Two doses of either the BNT162b2 or the mRNA-1273 mRNA SARS-CoV-2 vaccine were administered to participants. SARS-CoV-2 spike-specific CD4+ TCR repertoires from before and after mRNA vaccination were compared in COVID-19 convalescent patients and in infection-naive vaccine recipients. The full study included over 8 COVID-19 convalescent patients and a handful of SARS-CoV-2-naive healthy vaccine recipients. The Oncomine TCR Beta short-read assay on an Illumina iSeq 100 was used to sequence cultures from other donors in the study.

In the ViraFEST assay, PBMC were stimulated with viral peptide pools, and TCR sequencing was then used to find antigen-specific CD4+ T cell clonotypes based on their expansion. After 10 days of culture, CD4+ T cells were isolated with the EasySep CD4+ T cell isolation kit. Negative nucleocapsid antibody results before and after vaccination confirmed that the healthy vaccine recipients had no prior SARS-CoV-2 infection. Each well held 1.5 million to 2.5 million PBMC cultured in IMDM containing roughly 5% human AB serum, around 9.3 IU/ml IL-2 and gentamicin, along with roughly 10 ug/ml peptides. On days 3 and 7, half of the culture medium was replaced with fresh IL-2-containing medium. Unless noted otherwise, every peptide stimulation condition was cultured in triplicate wells. Using Ficoll-Paque Plus gradient centrifugation, PBMC were separated from whole blood and then either used fresh or cryopreserved at -140C. The spike proteins of SARS-CoV-2 and of the common cold coronaviruses HCoV-NL63, HCoV-OC43 and HCoV-229E were spanned by overlapping peptide pools. The QIAamp micro DNA kit was used to extract genomic DNA from the cultured CD4+ T cells.

This clone was counted only a few times. Its antigen target is currently unknown. Base-call qualities are not available, and no considerably larger clone is one nucleotide away. From the cysteine through the phenylalanine, the CDR3 covers 12 amino acids. Only CDR3 DNA is held: 36 bases, read in frame from base 1. In the germline V gene, CDR1 corresponds to SGHTA and CDR2 to FQGNSA. V was cut back by 5 bases and J by 10 bases, leaving a gap of 11 bases between them. Overall study outcomes, separate from this receptor: Only a small number of convalescent patients were included, and no early post-infection timepoints were available, which limited the study. Clones induced by infection and clones induced by vaccination both contracted markedly at late timepoints after vaccination, which fits with T cell responses waning over time. Among healthy vaccine recipients, nearly all vaccine-induced clones were SARS-CoV-2 mono-reactive, and only 1 of 255 was cross-reactive with common cold coronaviruses.

The receptor library was made with the immunoSEQ multiplex PCR assay. DNA from the cultured and isolated CD4+ T cells underwent TCR beta CDR3 sequencing. The published analysis was carried out like this. Non-productive TCR sequences were removed and reads were trimmed to the CDR3 region, keeping CDR3s of at least 7 amino acids. Antigen-specific clonotypes were identified with the MANAFEST web app by comparing expansion in peptide wells against reference cultures. To be called positive, a clone needed expansion at FDR<0.05 compared with the reference and with all other wells, an odds ratio greater than 5, and a frequency greater than 0.1% in two replicate wells. Cross-reactive clonotypes were defined as significantly expanded in SARS-CoV-2 spike wells and in at least one common cold coronavirus spike condition. CDR3 similarity was assessed by Levenshtein distance with the stringdist R package, and unrooted trees were built with ape in R 3.6.1. TCRdb re-hosts the immuneACCESS table, in-frame sequences only. Its copies lack some clones; in the studies checked, an unresolved V gene accounts for under half of them, and the cause for the rest is not known. V and J calls and clone size come straight from that table; D and trimming were deduced from the DNA. The sample records just under 45,000 clones, around 76% of which are singletons. Approximately 11% of the sample rests with the top ten.

This sequence originates from a human donor who received a COVID-19 vaccine. The rearranged segments are TRBV7-2 and TRBJ2-2; TRBD1 is a possible D gene, resting on 6 matching bases. Sequenced material: CD4+ T cells from PBMCs cultured with SARS-CoV-2 spike peptides, taken before COVID-19 vaccination. The sample's cell subset or site label is to be understood as: SARS-CoV-2 spike overlapping peptide pool stimulation. The DNA reads as follows: TGTGCCAGCAGCCCCCAGGGGCCGGAGCTGTTTTTT. This yields the protein CASSPQGPELFF.